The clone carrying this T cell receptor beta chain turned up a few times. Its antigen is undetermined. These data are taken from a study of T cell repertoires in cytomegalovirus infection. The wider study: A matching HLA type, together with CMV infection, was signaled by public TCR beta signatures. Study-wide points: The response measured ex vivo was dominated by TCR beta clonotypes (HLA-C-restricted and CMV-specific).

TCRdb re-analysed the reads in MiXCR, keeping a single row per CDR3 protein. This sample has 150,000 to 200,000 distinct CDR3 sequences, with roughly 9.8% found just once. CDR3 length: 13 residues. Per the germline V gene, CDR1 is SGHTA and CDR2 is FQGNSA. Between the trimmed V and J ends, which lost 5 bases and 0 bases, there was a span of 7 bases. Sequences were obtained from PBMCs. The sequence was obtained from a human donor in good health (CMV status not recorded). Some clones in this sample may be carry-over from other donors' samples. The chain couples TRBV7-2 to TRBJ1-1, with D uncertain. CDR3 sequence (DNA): TGTGCCAGCAGCGCCCCAGTGAACACTGAAGCTTTCTTT. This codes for CASSAPVNTEAFF.